One sample yielded the 18 T cell receptor beta chains listed below, sequenced in a study of siplizumab effects on memory and regulatory T cells. Sequencing was performed with immunoSEQ multiplex PCR; in TCRdb, only in-frame clones are kept and a portion is missing. The repertoire has approximately 84,000 clones, about 95% of them found once; the top ten carry approximately 17%. Sequencing was carried out using CD8+ T cells sorted from blood. These receptors originate from a human donor in good health.

This chain links TRBV4-1 with TRBJ2-3, with 13 nucleotides matching TRBD2. The CDR3 covers 15 residues. The germline V gene encodes CDR1 MGHRA and CDR2 YSYEKL. Trimming removed 3 bases from V and 3 bases from J; junction bases left unmatched: 0. The DNA for the CDR3 is TGCGCCAGCAGCCAGGGACTAGCGGGAACAGATACGCAGTATTTT. As protein: CASSQGLAGTDTQYF.

This chain links TRBV5-1 with TRBJ1-1; D not certain. The CDR3 covers 13 residues. Trimming removed 1 base at V and 1 base at J, with 5 bases between. Germline-derived CDR1 and CDR2 are SGHRS and YFSETQ. The CDR3 protein is CASSLSANTEAFF. CDR3 in DNA: TGCGCCAGCAGCTTGTCAGCGAACACTGAAGCTTTCTTT.

This rearrangement joins TRBV9 to TRBJ2-3; the D is unclear. Looked up from germline, CDR1 is SGDLS and CDR2 is YYNGEE. V gave up 3 bases and J gave up 3 bases, with 8 bases separating them. The CDR3 sequence is 13 residues long. This chain's CDR3 is CASSGEGTDTQYF. The CDR3 nucleotides are TGTGCCAGCAGCGGTGAAGGAACAGATACGCAGTATTTT.

The gene calls are TRBV27 and TRBJ2-3; possibly TRBD1 for D (5 bases). Trimming pared 6 bases from V and 6 bases from J, leaving 22 bases between. The CDR3 spans 16 residues. Germline CDR1 and CDR2: MNHEY and SMNVEV (reference sequence). The CDR3 sequence is CASSPVGHSRSDTQYF. CDR3 coding DNA: TGTGCCAGCAGCCCCGTCGGACACTCGAGGTCGGATACGCAGTATTTT.

The V call is TRBV5-6, the J call TRBJ2-1; D gene unclear. The V and J ends lost 0 bases and 3 bases respectively, with 7 bases between them. This CDR3 contains 14 residues. Germline CDR1 SGHDT, CDR2 YYEEEE. Here the CDR3 reads CASSLGTYYNEQFF. CDR3 coding DNA: TGTGCCAGCAGCTTGGGTACTTACTACAATGAGCAGTTCTTC.

The chain uses TRBV9 and TRBJ2-2; no clear D gene. V was shortened by 3 bases and J by 7 bases, with 7 bases between the two germline ends. The CDR3 is made up of 12 amino acids. Germline V gene sequence: CDR1 SGDLS, CDR2 YYNGEE. The CDR3 region is CASSAIGGELFF. CDR3 coding DNA: TGTGCCAGCAGCGCCATAGGCGGGGAGCTGTTTTTT. The variable domain in full, completed from reference TRBV9 and TRBJ2-2, reads DSGVTQTPKHLITATGQRVTLRCSPRSGDLSVYWYQQSLDQGLQFLIQYYNGEERAKGNILERFSAQQFPDLHSELNLSSLELGDSALYFCASSAIGGELFFGEGSRLTVL.

The genes are TRBV7-2 and TRBJ2-3, with 11 positions matching TRBD2. V shed 1 base, J shed 4 bases, and the junction held 4 bases outside the gene matches. The CDR3 length is 16 residues. Germline V gene sequence: CDR1 SGHTA, CDR2 FQGNSA. The CDR3 region is CASSLVVGLAADTQYF. CDR3 bases: TGTGCCAGCAGCTTAGTAGTGGGACTAGCGGCAGATACGCAGTATTTT.

About this clone itself: An end of the junction does not agree with germline; a read error may underlie this. The chain links TRBV7-3 to TRBJ2-7; no firm D call. This CDR3 contains 8 residues. CDR1 and CDR2 (germline): SGHTA, FQGTGA. CDR3 protein: CAHTHWSF. In DNA form, the CDR3 reads TGTGCTCACACCCATTGGAGCTTC. The complete variable domain, with remaining parts taken from reference TRBV7-3 and TRBJ2-7, reads GAGVSQTPSNKVTEKGKYVELRCDPISGHTALYWYRQSLGQGPEFLIYFQGTGAADDSGLPNDRFFAVRPEGSVSTLKIQRTERGDSAVYLCAHTHWSFGPGTRLTVT.

This chain uses TRBV10-3 with TRBJ1-6, with D unresolved. The V and J ends lost 2 bases and 7 bases respectively, with 12 bases between them. Germline CDR1 is ENHRY and CDR2 is SYGVKD. The CDR3 is made up of 15 amino acids. The CDR3 sequence: CAISEERQSNSPLHF. In nucleotides, the CDR3 is TGTGCCATCAGTGAGGAGAGGCAGTCAAATTCACCCCTCCACTTT.

This rearrangement joins TRBV5-4 to TRBJ1-1; 7 positions agree with TRBD1. The V and J ends lost 2 bases and 3 bases, in that order; junction bases with no gene match: 4. In germline, CDR1 is SGHNT, CDR2 YYREEE (reference sequence). CDR3 length: 14 amino acids. CDR3 DNA: TGTGCCAGCAGCTTTCAGGGGGGGGACACTGAAGCTTTCTTT. Translation gives CASSFQGGDTEAFF.

J is TRBJ1-4 and V is TRBV7-8; D remains ambiguous. V was pared by 1 base and J by 0 bases, with 9 bases between. This CDR3 region has 16 residues. CDR1 is SGHVS, CDR2 FQNEAQ, per germline. The CDR3 reads CASSLVPSSTNEKLFF. CDR3 nucleotide sequence: TGTGCCAGCAGCTTAGTACCTTCTTCAACTAATGAAAAACTGTTTTTT.

The rearrangement joins TRBV14 to TRBJ2-1; no definite D call. The V end lost 3 bases, the J end lost 6 bases, and 6 bases lay between the germline ends. Germline CDR1 SGHDN, CDR2 FVKESK. The CDR3 is made up of 12 amino acids. CDR3 loop: CASSQFANEQFF. Here the CDR3 DNA reads TGTGCCAGCAGCCAGTTTGCCAATGAGCAGTTCTTC.

V gene TRBV11-1 combines with J gene TRBJ2-5, with D possibly TRBD2 on 5 matching bases. CDR1 and CDR2 from the germline V gene are SGHAT and FQDESV (reference sequence). Trimming pared 5 bases from V and 1 base from J, leaving 14 bases between. The CDR3 length is 15 residues. This CDR3 reads CASSQYRETQETQYF. CDR3 coding DNA: TGTGCCAGCAGCCAATATCGGGAAACCCAAGAGACCCAGTACTTC. The whole variable domain, remainder taken from reference TRBV11-1 and TRBJ2-5, is EAEVAQSPRYKITEKSQAVAFWCDPISGHATLYWYRQILGQGPELLVQFQDESVVDDSQLPKDRFSAERLKGVDSTLKIQPAELGDSAMYLCASSQYRETQETQYFGPGTRLLVL.

The chain combines TRBV10-3 with TRBJ2-3; 7 bases align to TRBD1. The CDR3 runs to 16 residues. The V gene's germline CDR1 is ENHRY and CDR2 SYGVKD. Trimming cost V 3 bases and J 4 bases; bases outside gene matches: 10. CDR3 nucleotides: TGTGCCATCAGTGAATCTACAGGGGACCCATCAGATACGCAGTATTTT. Translation: CAISESTGDPSDTQYF.

The V gene is TRBV28, the J gene TRBJ1-2; 7 positions match TRBD1. The CDR3 is 15 amino acids. Germline V gives CDR1 MDHEN, CDR2 SYDVKM. The V gene end was trimmed by 6 bases and the J gene end by 4 bases; junction bases not matched to a gene: 11. Here the CDR3 reads CASSAVGQTLYGYTF. For the CDR3, the DNA is TGTGCCAGCAGCGCGGTGGGACAGACCCTCTATGGCTACACCTTC.

This clone turned up a few times. The rearrangement joins TRBV7-9 to TRBJ1-5; no definite D call. This CDR3 region has 12 residues. With 2 bases removed from V and 7 bases from J, the gap between germline ends came to 6 bases. Per germline, CDR1 SEHNR and CDR2 FQNEAQ (reference sequence). CDR3 amino acids: CASSLQSQPQHF. CDR3 DNA: TGTGCCAGCAGCTTACAATCCCAGCCCCAGCATTTT.

The chain links TRBV7-9 to TRBJ2-5; possibly TRBD1 for D (6 bases). Trimming shortened V by 4 bases and J by 1 base, and 10 bases separated the two germline ends. The germline CDR1 and CDR2 sequences are SEHNR and FQNEAQ (reference sequence). This CDR3 has 14 amino acids. CDR3 nucleotide sequence: TGTGCCAGCAGCTCCCAGGGGTGCCAAGAGACCCAGTACTTC. It codes for CASSSQGCQETQYF.

J is TRBJ2-7 and V is TRBV10-2, with TRBD2 matching over 12 bases. The CDR3 runs to 15 residues. V shed 3 bases, J shed 6 bases, and the junction held 6 bases outside the gene matches. The germline V gene encodes CDR1 WSHSY and CDR2 SAAADI. The CDR3 nucleotides are TGCGCCAGCAGTGATTGGACTAGCGGGACAGTCGAGCAGTACTTC. As protein: CASSDWTSGTVEQYF.